This record looks at one T cell receptor (beta chain) sequence and its context. What it recognizes is unknown. These data originate in a study of graft-versus-host responses after intestinal transplantation. Study at large: Transplant types were multivisceral, liver-intestinal, or isolated intestinal. After anti-thymocyte globulin induction, recipients took tacrolimus and steroids for around 3 years.

TCRdb keeps only in-frame clones here, not all; method: immunoSEQ multiplex PCR. Of under 100,000 clones listed, over 85% are singletons. The study's findings and limits: Researchers found peak circulating GvH clone levels linked to early post-transplant HvG declines. Recipient-marrow GvH clones were detected, some having first appeared in ileum or blood.

Sequenced material: unstimulated CD8+ T cells sorted from spleen or lymph node cells, taken before transplant. This sequence was found in a human donor who was the organ donor for an intestinal transplant.

The CDR3 DNA reads as TGTGCCAGCAGCTTAGAACCGGACAGGGGTAATGAAAAACTGTTTTTT. It specifies CASSLEPDRGNEKLFF. V gene TRBV11-2 combines with J gene TRBJ1-4; 9 nucleotides match TRBD1. In germline, CDR1 is SGHAT, CDR2 FQNNGV. J was trimmed by 4 bases and V by 0 bases; bases with no gene match: 3. CDR3 length: 16 residues.